The 17 T cell receptor beta chains in this list originate from one sample, sequenced in a study of blood T cell repertoires in COVID-19. Here immunoSEQ multiplex PCR was the method, and the copy in TCRdb shows in-frame clones only, minus some. The data show roughly 71,000 clones, 80% to 90% seen once. The sample was peripheral blood. The receptors originated from a man aged 30 to 45 with acute or convalescent COVID-19.

The rearrangement joins TRBV12-3 or TRBV12-4 to TRBJ2-6, with D unclear. Trimming removed 6 bases from V and 0 bases from J, with 3 bases in between. The CDR3 is 13 amino acids. In nucleotides, the CDR3 is TGTGCCAGCAGCTTCTCTGGGGCCAACGTCCTGACTTTC. This codes for CASSFSGANVLTF.

J is TRBJ1-3 and V is TRBV6-1, with TRBD1 identical over 7 bases. J lost 4 bases, V lost 2 bases, and 14 bases had no gene match. Germline V lookup: CDR1 MNHNS, CDR2 SASEGT. This CDR3 spans 18 amino acids. In DNA form, the CDR3 reads TGTGCCAGCAGTGAATCTCCCGGGACAGTGGGATACGGAAACACCATATATTTT. The encoded protein is CASSESPGTVGYGNTIYF.

The chain has TRBV3-1 (or the pseudogene TRBV3-2) and TRBJ1-6; 8 nucleotides align to TRBD1. V was clipped by 3 bases and J by 4 bases; unmatched bases: 11. The germline V gene encodes CDR1 LGHDT and CDR2 YNNKEL (reference sequence). This CDR3 region has 18 residues. The CDR3 sequence is CASSHQRTGSLYNSPLHF. DNA of the CDR3: TGTGCCAGCAGCCACCAAAGGACAGGGTCTCTGTATAATTCACCCCTCCACTTT.

This sequence joins TRBV5-1 and TRBJ1-2, with D maybe TRBD1 (6 bases). CDR3 length: 14 amino acids. Germline V gene data show CDR1 as SGHRS and CDR2 as YFSETQ. Between the trimmed V and J ends, which lost 4 bases and 0 bases, there was a span of 10 bases. The CDR3: CASSPDSANYGYTF. CDR3 DNA: TGCGCCAGCAGCCCGGACAGCGCTAACTATGGCTACACCTTC. Filled out from reference TRBV5-1 and TRBJ1-2, the complete variable domain reads KAGVTQTPRYLIKTRGQQVTLSCSPISGHRSVSWYQQTPGQGLQFLFEYFSETQRNKGNFPGRFSGRQFSNSRSEMNVSTLELGDSALYLCASSPDSANYGYTFGSGTRLTVV.

In its sample, this clone was seen once. This sequence joins TRBV5-6 and TRBJ2-5; D not certain. Germline V gene data show CDR1 as SGHDT and CDR2 as YYEEEE. The V end was cut by 3 bases, the J end by 4 bases, with 4 bases between. The CDR3 extends over 11 amino acids. The CDR3, as DNA: TGTGCCAGCAGCTCCAGAGAGACCCAGTACTTC. Its protein product is CASSSRETQYF.

The sample holds one count of this clone. The CDR3 coding sequence is TGTGCCAGCAGTCTCCGCCCGGTTGGGAGCTCCTACAATGAGCAGTTCTTC. Its protein is CASSLRPVGSSYNEQFF. The chain joins TRBV27 to TRBJ2-1; D may be TRBD2 (5 bases). Trimming removed 5 bases at V and 0 bases at J, with 17 bases between. CDR1 and CDR2 from the germline V gene are MNHEY and SMNVEV (reference sequence). There are 17 residues in the CDR3.

The genes are TRBV18 and TRBJ1-3, with a possible D match to TRBD1 (5 bases). The CDR3 contains 14 residues. Between the trimmed V and J ends, which lost 3 bases and 1 base, there was a span of 7 bases. Germline lookup yields CDR1 KGHSH and CDR2 LQKENI. CDR3 sequence reads: CASSPDNSGNTIYF. The CDR3 nucleotides are TGTGCCAGCTCACCGGACAATTCTGGAAACACCATATATTTT.

The chain recombines TRBV11-3 with TRBJ2-7; possibly TRBD1 for D (5 bases). CDR1 SGHNT and CDR2 YENEEA come from the germline V gene. V was cut by 1 base and J by 6 bases, with 13 bases left in between. The CDR3 covers 14 residues. The CDR3 reads CASSLGPDMGEQYF. In DNA, the CDR3 is TGTGCCAGCAGCTTAGGTCCGGACATGGGCGAGCAGTACTTC.

This clone has only a few counts. V gene TRBV10-3 combines with J gene TRBJ1-3, with a weak D call TRBD1 (6 bases). From germline, CDR1 is ENHRY and CDR2 SYGVKD. This CDR3 is 15 amino acids long. Trimming removed 7 bases at V and 0 bases at J, with 13 bases between. This CDR3 is CAITSDRLSGNTIYF. The CDR3 DNA reads as TGTGCCATCACGAGTGACAGGCTCTCTGGAAACACCATATATTTT.

This chain links TRBV29-1 with TRBJ2-2; D ambiguous. CDR1 and CDR2 from the germline V gene are SQVTM and ANQGSEA. The V end lost 2 bases, the J end lost 0 bases, and 7 bases lay between the germline ends. This CDR3 spans 14 amino acids. CDR3 coding DNA: TGCAGCGTTGAATCTAGACCGAACACCGGGGAGCTGTTTTTT. Its protein is CSVESRPNTGELFF.

Written as DNA, the CDR3 is TGTGCCAGCAGTGAAGAATGGAGTCAAGAGACCCAGTACTTC. The encoded protein is CASSEEWSQETQYF. The chain recombines TRBV2 with TRBJ2-5; D gene ambiguous. Germline V gene lookup returns CDR1 SNHLY and CDR2 FYNNEI. V lost 1 base and J 2 bases, leaving 8 bases between the germline ends. CDR3 length: 14 residues.

This clone was found a few times. CDR3 sequence (DNA): TGTGCCAGCAGTAACGACAGAACCTACGAGCAGTACTTC. Protein product: CASSNDRTYEQYF. The V and J genes are TRBV27 and TRBJ2-7; tentatively, D is TRBD1 (5 bases). CDR3 length: 13 residues. V was shortened by 5 bases and J by 2 bases, with 10 bases between the two germline ends. Germline-derived CDR1 and CDR2 are MNHEY and SMNVEV (reference sequence).

The V gene is TRBV7-9, the J gene TRBJ1-1; 12 bases map to TRBD1. The CDR3 loop spans 16 amino acids. V gave up 1 base and J gave up 8 bases; unmatched junction bases: 8. CDR1 is SEHNR and CDR2 is FQNEAQ in the germline V gene (reference sequence). The CDR3 loop reads CASSLGDRGRFLEAFF. DNA of the CDR3: TGTGCCAGCAGCTTAGGGGACAGGGGGCGGTTCCTCGAAGCTTTCTTT.

The chain links TRBV4-2 to TRBJ2-5; 8 positions match TRBD2. The ends lost 0 bases at V and 2 bases at J; junction bases unmatched: 8. The CDR3 is 17 amino acids. In germline, CDR1 is LGHNA, CDR2 YNFKEQ. Here the CDR3 reads CASSQDSALAAQETQYF. The CDR3 coding sequence is TGTGCCAGCAGCCAAGACTCCGCACTAGCGGCTCAAGAGACCCAGTACTTC.

The chain uses TRBV19 and TRBJ1-3, with D hard to call. Germline loops: CDR1 LNHDA, CDR2 SQIVND (reference sequence). V was pared by 8 bases and J by 0 bases, with 14 bases between. CDR3 length: 15 residues. The CDR3 sequence: CASRQAPSSGNTIYF. CDR3 nucleotides: TGTGCCAGTCGGCAGGCCCCGAGCTCTGGAAACACCATATATTTT. The full variable domain, in which reference TRBV19 and TRBJ1-3 provide the parts outside the CDR3, is DGGITQSPKYLFRKEGQNVTLSCEQNLNHDAMYWYRQDPGQGLRLIYYSQIVNDFQKGDIAEGYSVSREKKESFPLTVTSAQKNPTAFYLCASRQAPSSGNTIYFGEGSWLTVV.

The chain carries TRBV5-4 and TRBJ1-2; TRBD1 is a possible D gene (5 bases). This CDR3 has 13 amino acids. The germline CDR1 and CDR2 sequences are SGHNT and YYREEE (reference sequence). V lost 1 base, J lost 6 bases, and 10 bases lay in between. CDR3 bases: TGTGCCAGCAGCTTGAGTCAGGGCAATGGCTACACCTTC. This sequence encodes CASSLSQGNGYTF.

This clone is a singleton in its sample. This rearrangement joins TRBV19 to TRBJ2-1, with 8 bases identical to TRBD1. Germline CDR1 is LNHDA and CDR2 is SQIVND (reference sequence). Trimming removed 5 bases from V and 0 bases from J; junction bases left unmatched: 3. This CDR3 spans 15 amino acids. CDR3 loop: CASSPTGVSYNEQFF. In nucleotides, the CDR3 is TGTGCCAGTAGTCCGACAGGGGTCTCCTACAATGAGCAGTTCTTC.